Following are 24 T cell receptor beta chains from one sample sequenced in a study of Graves' ophthalmopathy and Graves' hyperthyroidism. RNA transcripts were the source from which TCR beta CDR3 regions were amplified. First-round RT-PCR with HTBI primers preceded a second-round multiplex PCR. TCRdb itself ran the multiplex PCR reads through MiXCR, one entry per CDR3 protein. The data hold roughly 610,000 distinct CDR3 sequences, with about 20% observed a single time. The sample taken for sequencing was peripheral blood. All receptors come from a woman aged 18-29 years with stable Graves' hyperthyroidism. Some clones in this sample may be carry-over from other donors' samples.

The genes are TRBV7-8 and TRBJ1-1; D is ambiguous. Looked up from germline, CDR1 is SGHVS and CDR2 is FQNEAQ. This CDR3 contains 13 residues. Trimming left V 7 bases short and J 6 bases short, with 15 bases between. The chain's CDR3 is CASTQAGLAEAFF. CDR3 DNA sequence: TGTGCCAGCACCCAAGCTGGGTTGGCTGAAGCTTTCTTT.

The chain is built from TRBV27 and TRBJ1-3; D is perhaps TRBD1 (5 bases). The CDR3 contains 14 residues. CDR1 and CDR2 (germline): MNHEY, SMNVEV (reference sequence). Trimming stripped 4 bases from V and 2 bases from J, with 9 bases between. CDR3 region: CASSSGFPGNTIYF. The DNA of the CDR3 is TGTGCCAGCAGTTCAGGGTTCCCTGGAAACACCATATATTTT.

This clonotype was found many times. This chain joins TRBV20-1 and TRBJ2-5; 8 bases agree with TRBD2. CDR1 DFQATT and CDR2 SNEGSKA come from the germline V gene (reference sequence). With 4 bases clipped from V and 4 bases from J, the junction kept 5 bases outside the gene matches. This CDR3 region has 13 residues. The CDR3 coding sequence is TGCAGTGCTAAGGGACTAGTAAGAGAGACCCAGTACTTC. It is translated as CSAKGLVRETQYF.

This clonotype was seen repeatedly, ten times or more. The chain uses TRBV6-1 and TRBJ2-5; TRBD1 agrees at 9 bases. The length of the CDR3 is 15 residues. Trimming removed 5 bases from V and 1 base from J; junction bases left unmatched: 5. Germline lookup yields CDR1 MNHNS and CDR2 SASEGT. CDR3 DNA sequence: TGTGCCAGCAGTAAATACAGGGGGCTCCAAGAGACCCAGTACTTC. Translation gives CASSKYRGLQETQYF.

The sample holds many counts of this clonotype. The gene calls are TRBV10-3 and TRBJ2-7, with 9 bases matching TRBD2. Germline V lookup: CDR1 ENHRY, CDR2 SYGVKD. The CDR3 extends over 17 amino acids. V shed 3 bases, J shed 7 bases, and the junction held 16 bases outside the gene matches. In DNA form, the CDR3 reads TGTGCCATCAGTGAAACTCATCCGGGACTAGCAACGCGGGAGCAGTACTTC. Amino acids: CAISETHPGLATREQYF.

This clonotype was counted only a few times. This chain connects TRBV19 to TRBJ1-5; TRBD1 matches 9 bases. Germline V gene data show CDR1 as LNHDA and CDR2 as SQIVND (reference sequence). With V trimmed by 5 bases and J by 0 bases, 14 bases remained unmatched. CDR3 size: 19 residues. CDR3 nucleotide sequence: TGTGCCAGTAGTGTGGGGACCGGGACAGGGACGGTTAGCAATCAGCCCCAGCATTTT. Its translation is CASSVGTGTGTVSNQPQHF.

There are many counts of this clonotype. This rearrangement joins TRBV5-1 to TRBJ2-7, with TRBD2 matching 7 bases. Trimming removed 2 bases from V and 4 bases from J; junction bases left unmatched: 6. Germline V lookup: CDR1 SGHRS, CDR2 YFSETQ. CDR3 size: 14 residues. CDR3 sequence: CASSFGSGSYEQYF. The CDR3 DNA follows: TGCGCCAGCAGCTTCGGTAGCGGGTCGTACGAGCAGTACTTC.

This clonotype has only a few counts. A much larger clone differs from this one at a single base, so this may be a read error. J is TRBJ1-1 and V is TRBV11-2; 7 bases agree with TRBD1. The CDR3 extends over 16 amino acids. The germline CDR1 and CDR2 sequences are SGHAT and FQNNGV. Here the CDR3 DNA reads TGTGCCAGCAGCCAGGGTTGGAGGGGGCGGAAAACTGAAGCTTGCTTT. Its translation: CASSQGWRGRKTEACF.

There are many counts of this clonotype. This chain joins TRBV6-5 and TRBJ1-5; TRBD1 agrees at 7 bases. Germline CDR1 and CDR2: MNHEY and SVGAGI. The V gene end was trimmed by 5 bases and the J gene end by 2 bases; junction bases not matched to a gene: 6. The CDR3 is 15 amino acids. The CDR3 protein is CASSLDRVGNQPQHF. The CDR3 bases are TGTGCCAGCAGTCTCGACAGGGTTGGCAATCAGCCCCAGCATTTT.

There are many counts of this clonotype. This chain connects TRBV20-1 to TRBJ2-7; D is unclear. The CDR3 is 13 residues long. Germline CDR1 DFQATT, CDR2 SNEGSKA (reference sequence). V lost 0 bases, J lost 5 bases, and 11 bases lay in between. CDR3 loop: CSAREYTRDEQYF. The CDR3 DNA reads TGCAGTGCTAGAGAATACACTCGGGACGAGCAGTACTTC.

This clonotype was seen at least ten times. V gene TRBV28 combines with J gene TRBJ1-5, with a possible D match to TRBD1 (6 bases). The germline gives CDR1 MDHEN, CDR2 SYDVKM. The CDR3 contains 15 residues. Trimming pared 4 bases from V and 8 bases from J, leaving 18 bases between. CDR3 DNA sequence: TGTGCCAGCAGTTCGCCCCTACAGGGAAGGGAGCCCCAGCATTTT. This gives the protein CASSSPLQGREPQHF.

In DNA form, the CDR3 reads TGCAGTGCTAGCATGGTTAGCGGGACGGGGGTTTGGCAAGAGACCCAGTACTTC. Its translation: CSASMVSGTGVWQETQYF. V usage is TRBV20-1 and J usage is TRBJ2-5, with TRBD2 matching 8 bases. The CDR3 covers 18 residues. Germline assignment: CDR1 DFQATT and CDR2 SNEGSKA (reference sequence). After removal of 3 bases from V and 2 bases from J, the junction contained 17 bases not matched to a gene.

This rearrangement joins TRBV20-1 to TRBJ1-2; D is undetermined. The V end was cut by 6 bases, the J end by 3 bases, with 8 bases between. This CDR3 is 11 amino acids long. Germline assignment: CDR1 DFQATT and CDR2 SNEGSKA (reference sequence). CDR3 in amino acids: CSAPEDYGYTF. The CDR3 DNA follows: TGCAGTGCCCCCGAGGACTATGGCTACACCTTC.

The chain is built from TRBV20-1 and TRBJ2-7; a possible D gene is TRBD2 (6 bases). The CDR3 is 13 residues long. Germline-derived CDR1 and CDR2 are DFQATT and SNEGSKA (reference sequence). V lost 0 bases and J 2 bases, leaving 8 bases between the germline ends. The CDR3 loop reads CSARDRTTYEQYF. The CDR3 DNA sequence: TGCAGTGCTAGAGATAGGACTACCTACGAGCAGTACTTC.

This clonotype was picked up many times. The J gene is TRBJ1-1, the V gene TRBV6-1; possibly TRBD1 for D (5 bases). Per the germline V gene, CDR1 is MNHNS and CDR2 is SASEGT. V lost 6 bases to trimming and J lost 4 bases, with 15 bases between them. The length of the CDR3 is 14 residues. Here the CDR3 DNA reads TGTGCCAGCAGGATCCCCCAGGGTATCACTGAAGCTTTCTTT. It specifies CASRIPQGITEAFF.

In its sample, this clonotype was seen many times. V is TRBV7-6 and J is TRBJ2-5; perhaps D is TRBD1 or TRBD2 (5 bases each). Germline assignment: CDR1 SGHVS and CDR2 FNYEAQ. Trimming cost V 1 base and J 2 bases, with 11 bases left between them. This CDR3 has 15 amino acids. The CDR3 DNA reads as TGTGCCAGCAGCTTAGATGGGGGACCTCAAGAGACCCAGTACTTC. This sequence encodes CASSLDGGPQETQYF.

On this clonotype: A much larger clone differs by one base, so this may be a read error. This chain uses TRBV6-2 or TRBV6-3 with TRBJ2-7; D may be TRBD2 (6 bases). This CDR3 comprises 14 residues. The germline V gene has CDR1 MNHEY and CDR2 SVGEGT. The CDR3, as DNA: TGTGCCATCAGTTACTCCGGGGGAGGAGGCGAGCAGTACTTC. It translates to CAISYSGGGGEQYF.

A single count supports this clonotype. This chain joins TRBV12-3 or TRBV12-4 and TRBJ2-7; maybe TRBD1 (5 bases). This CDR3 is built from 14 residues. In DNA form, the CDR3 reads TGTGCCAGCAGTTTAGGGGCAGGGAACAGCGAGCAGTGGGTG. It encodes CASSLGAGNSEQWV.

This clonotype was seen at least ten times. The chain uses TRBV2 and TRBJ1-5; weak D call: TRBD1 (5 bases). The length of the CDR3 is 15 residues. CDR1 and CDR2 (germline): SNHLY, FYNNEI. With 5 bases removed from V and 6 bases from J, the gap between germline ends came to 17 bases. CDR3 residues: CASSFEGLGRQPQHF. CDR3 coding DNA: TGTGCCAGCAGTTTTGAGGGGTTAGGTCGTCAGCCCCAGCATTTT.

The rearrangement uses TRBV27 and TRBJ2-7; D is perhaps TRBD1 (6 bases). Trimming took off 4 bases at V and 6 bases at J, with 16 bases between the two ends. The CDR3 totals 14 residues. Germline CDR1 and CDR2: MNHEY and SMNVEV (reference sequence). The CDR3 is CASSSTGNEGEQYF. The CDR3 DNA follows: TGTGCCAGCAGTTCCACAGGGAACGAGGGCGAGCAGTACTTC.

CDR3 residues: CASSPGRVGANVLTF. The CDR3 DNA follows: TGTGCCAGCAGTCCGGGAAGGGTTGGGGCCAACGTCCTGACTTTC. This chain connects TRBV12-3 or TRBV12-4 to TRBJ2-6; D is possibly TRBD2 (5 bases). The CDR3 totals 15 residues. V lost 5 bases, J lost 3 bases, and 11 bases lay in between.

Ten or more counts support this clonotype. V gene TRBV12-3 or TRBV12-4 combines with J gene TRBJ2-2; 7 bases line up with TRBD1. The CDR3 spans 15 residues. V was pared by 8 bases and J by 0 bases, with 6 bases of the junction left unmatched. CDR3 in amino acids: CASRGQDANTGELFF. Written as DNA, the CDR3 is TGTGCCAGCCGAGGACAGGACGCGAACACCGGGGAGCTGTTTTTT.

This clonotype appeared many times. The V call is TRBV20-1, the J call TRBJ1-2, with no clear D. Trimming took off 3 bases at V and 12 bases at J, with 17 bases between the two ends. The V gene's germline CDR1 is DFQATT and CDR2 SNEGSKA (reference sequence). The CDR3 extends over 12 amino acids. The CDR3 sequence: CSASLQVGSHTF. In DNA, the CDR3 is TGCAGTGCTAGCCTTCAGGTCGGGTCCCACACCTTC.

The table lists this clonotype with many counts. The chain combines TRBV29-1 with TRBJ1-1; D is undetermined. Trimming cost V 4 bases and J 0 bases, with 3 bases left between them. This CDR3 is built from 11 residues. CDR1 and CDR2 from the germline V gene are SQVTM and ANQGSEA. Written as DNA, the CDR3 is TGCAGCGTTGTCCTGAACACTGAAGCTTTCTTT. Translating it yields CSVVLNTEAFF.